This TCR beta chain was documented in a study of T cells in localized non-small cell lung cancer. Germline loops: CDR1 SGHDT, CDR2 YYEEEE. The CDR3 is 15 residues long. Trimming left V 1 base short and J 3 bases short, with 14 bases between. Libraries were prepared by immunoSEQ multiplex PCR; TCRdb keeps only in-frame clonotypes and omits some of them. The sample records 61,000 or so clones, just over 85% being singletons. The sample consisted of peripheral blood, taken before any cancer treatment. This TCR was sampled from a woman aged 40 to 75 with stage I lung adenocarcinoma. The chain joins TRBV5-6 to TRBJ2-7, with D maybe TRBD1 (6 bases). CDR3 loop: CASSLSPGVNYEQYF. DNA of the CDR3: TGTGCCAGCAGCTTGTCCCCAGGGGTAAACTACGAGCAGTACTTC.